The 14 T cell receptor beta chains given below trace back to one sample, sequenced in a study of blood T cell repertoires in COVID-19 (TCRdb year 2020). The library relied on the immunoSEQ multiplex PCR assay. The immuneACCESS repertoire file appears here via TCRdb, limited to in-frame rearrangements. These files lack a portion of the clones; in checked studies, under half of the deficit traces to unresolved V genes, and the cause of the others is not known. This sample comprises a few hundred thousand clones, over 75% of them detected only once. The top ten constitute more than 8.5% of the sample. The sample was peripheral blood. These receptors were taken from a woman aged 70 to 79 with COVID-19, enrolled during active disease.

Here the CDR3 reads CASSPFTQGLDNYGYTF. The CDR3, as DNA: TGTGCCAGCAGCCCCTTTACCCAGGGGCTAGACAACTATGGCTACACCTTC. The rearrangement joins TRBV3-1 (or the pseudogene TRBV3-2) to TRBJ1-2; possible D gene TRBD1, 6 bases. V was clipped by 4 bases and J by 2 bases, with 20 bases between them. The germline gives CDR1 LGHDT, CDR2 YNNKEL (reference sequence). This CDR3 contains 17 residues.

V and J are TRBV3-1 (or the pseudogene TRBV3-2) and TRBJ2-5; a possible D gene is TRBD2 (5 bases). The ends were cut back, 5 bases at V and 5 bases at J, with 9 bases in the middle. Germline lookup yields CDR1 LGHDT and CDR2 YNNKEL (reference sequence). This CDR3 comprises 12 residues. The CDR3 nucleotides are TGTGCCAGCAGCAGTAGCGTGGAGACCCAGTACTTC. Protein sequence: CASSSSVETQYF.

Comments on this clone: At one end, the junction sequence differs from germline, possibly due to a read error. The chain is built from TRBV3-1 (or the pseudogene TRBV3-2) and TRBJ1-2, with D possibly being TRBD1 (6 bases). The CDR3 totals 13 residues. Germline V gene lookup returns CDR1 LGHDT and CDR2 YNNKEL (reference sequence). The CDR3 sequence is CASSGGGYLGDTF. The CDR3 DNA reads as TGTGCCAGCAGCGGGGGGGGCTACCTTGGCGACACCTTC.

The V and J genes are TRBV6-5 and TRBJ1-2; D gene ambiguous. Trimming stripped 4 bases from V and 7 bases from J, with 7 bases between. The germline V gene has CDR1 MNHEY and CDR2 SVGAGI. The CDR3 loop spans 11 amino acids. CDR3 amino acids: CASSSVGGYTF. In DNA form, the CDR3 reads TGTGCCAGCAGTTCGGTCGGTGGCTACACCTTC.

The rearrangement joins TRBV30 to TRBJ1-3; D is ambiguous. Trimming removed 7 bases from V and 0 bases from J, with 13 bases in between. Germline lookup yields CDR1 GTSNPN and CDR2 SVGIG (reference sequence). The CDR3 sequence is 14 residues long. This CDR3 reads CASNSGVSGNTIYF. The CDR3 DNA reads as TGTGCCTCCAATAGCGGGGTCTCTGGAAACACCATATATTTT. The variable domain in full, completed from reference TRBV30 and TRBJ1-3, reads SQTIHQWPATLVQPVGSPLSLECTVEGTSNPNLYWYRQAAGRGLQLLFYSVGIGQISSEVPQNLSASRPQDRQFILSSKKLLLSDSGFYLCASNSGVSGNTIYFGEGSWLTVV.

J is TRBJ1-2 and V is TRBV11-2, with D tentatively TRBD1 (6 bases). V was pared by 5 bases and J by 4 bases, with 17 bases between. This CDR3 region has 15 residues. Germline assignment: CDR1 SGHAT and CDR2 FQNNGV. CDR3 sequence reads: CASSQDWTAPYGYTF. CDR3 DNA: TGTGCCAGCAGCCAAGACTGGACAGCTCCCTATGGCTACACCTTC.

The CDR3 spells CATPGHKISNQPQHF. In nucleotides, the CDR3 is TGTGCCACTCCGGGACACAAGATCAGCAATCAGCCCCAGCATTTT. The V gene is TRBV6-4, the J gene TRBJ1-5, with D perhaps TRBD1 (6 bases). V was shortened by 10 bases and J by 1 base, with 17 bases between the two germline ends. Germline V gene data show CDR1 as MRHNA and CDR2 as SNTAGT. This CDR3 is built from 15 residues.

The CDR3: CASSPTGLADNEQFF. CDR3 sequence (DNA): TGTGCCAGCAGCCCCACGGGACTAGCGGACAATGAGCAGTTCTTC. The genes are TRBV3-1 (or the pseudogene TRBV3-2) and TRBJ2-1; 11 nucleotides align to TRBD2. The CDR3 runs 15 residues. Per germline, CDR1 LGHDT and CDR2 YNNKEL (reference sequence). The junction had 4 bases not matched to a gene; V was cut back by 4 bases and J by 5 bases.

The rearrangement joins TRBV7-2 to TRBJ2-3, with 9 bases matching TRBD1. The CDR3 is made up of 13 amino acids. The trim removed 3 bases at V and 8 bases at J, leaving 3 bases unmatched. Germline V CDR1 and CDR2: SGHTA, FQGNSA. The CDR3 is CASSFWDRVTQYF. In nucleotides, the CDR3 is TGTGCCAGCAGCTTCTGGGACAGGGTTACGCAGTATTTT.

The CDR3 is CASSSLTGDTEAFF. The CDR3 DNA reads TGTGCCAGCAGTTCGCTTACAGGGGACACTGAAGCTTTCTTT. This chain joins TRBV6-5 and TRBJ1-1; TRBD1 aligns across 7 bases. Unmatched junction bases numbered 5, after V lost 4 bases and J lost 3 bases. This CDR3 contains 14 residues. CDR1 is MNHEY, CDR2 SVGAGI, per germline.

The rearrangement uses TRBV18 and TRBJ1-5; TRBD1 matches 7 bases. Germline loops: CDR1 KGHSH, CDR2 LQKENI. V shed 6 bases, J shed 7 bases, and the junction held 9 bases outside the gene matches. The length of the CDR3 is 14 residues. Written as DNA, the CDR3 is TGTGCCAGCTCCCCGACAGGGCGGGCGCAGCCCCAGCATTTT. It yields the protein CASSPTGRAQPQHF. Filled out from reference TRBV18 and TRBJ1-5, the complete variable domain reads NAGVMQNPRHLVRRRGQEARLRCSPMKGHSHVYWYRQLPEEGLKFMVYLQKENIIDESGMPKERFSAEFPKEGPSILRIQQVVRGDSAAYFCASSPTGRAQPQHFGDGTRLSIL.

The V and J genes are TRBV6-5 and TRBJ2-1, with TRBD2 matching 12 bases. This CDR3 has 16 amino acids. The germline gives CDR1 MNHEY, CDR2 SVGAGI. With 4 bases clipped from V and 3 bases from J, the junction kept 4 bases outside the gene matches. CDR3 in amino acids: CASSFETSGGYNEQFF. CDR3 DNA: TGTGCCAGCAGTTTCGAGACTAGCGGGGGCTACAATGAGCAGTTCTTC.

The chain combines TRBV5-1 with TRBJ2-7; D gene unclear. CDR3 size: 13 residues. Trimming removed 0 bases from V and 8 bases from J, with 12 bases in between. Germline CDR1 reads SGHRS; CDR2 reads YFSETQ. The CDR3 region has the DNA TGCGCCAGCAGCTTGGCCGCGAGATCCAAGCAGTACTTC. Translation: CASSLAARSKQYF.

The chain has TRBV21-1 and TRBJ2-7; TRBD2, the table's D call, lacks a check against the DNA. TRBV21-1 is tagged as a pseudogene. CDR3 length equals 16 residues. The CDR3 coding sequence is TGTGCCAGCAGCAAGGGGCTAGCGGGAGGGTATTACGAGCAGTACTTC. Its translation: CASSKGLAGGYYEQYF.